The clone carrying this T cell receptor beta chain was seen repeatedly, ten times or more. Its antigen is not identified. This sample was included in a study of breast tumors, draining lymph nodes, adjacent tissues. Findings and caveats of the study: Data only fit, rather than demonstrated, lymph node origin of most tumor T cells. The data were judged consistent with most tumor T cells coming from lymph node and expanding in tumor. Tumor TCR diversity was below lymph nodes but above nontumor tissue.

Each CDR3 protein gets one entry after TCRdb re-called the multiplex PCR reads with MiXCR. The sample holds 150,000 or so distinct CDR3 sequences, approximately 30% seen once. Samples came from axillary lymph nodes draining the breast cancer. This CDR3 comprises 15 residues. V lost 1 base and J lost 3, with 10 bases in between. Germline V gives CDR1 SGHTA, CDR2 FQGNSA. The sequenced material came from axillary lymph node tissue. J is TRBJ2-1 and V is TRBV7-2; D is uncertain. This TCR was recovered from a female donor with breast cancer. Some clones in this sample may be carry-over from other donors' samples. The chain's CDR3 is CASSLDPAGYNEQFF. The CDR3 region has the DNA TGTGCCAGCAGCTTAGATCCCGCCGGCTACAATGAGCAGTTCTTC.